The 24 T cell receptor beta chains given below trace back to one sample, sequenced in a study of OX40 agonist ivuxolimab in advanced cancers. The protocol was immunoSEQ multiplex PCR, while the TCRdb copy is restricted to in-frame clones and leaves out a portion. Of approximately 61,000 clones in the sample, nearly 90% are singletons; the top ten hold about 1.3%. The source was CD4+ or CD8+ T cells sorted from blood, collected in a trial of the OX40 agonist ivuxolimab. The receptor source for this set is an adult with an advanced solid tumor such as melanoma, head and neck, liver or kidney cancer.

This rearrangement joins TRBV29-1 to TRBJ1-2; D perhaps matches TRBD1 (5 bases). CDR3 length: 10 amino acids. V was pared by 3 bases and J by 6 bases, with 5 bases between. Germline V gene sequence: CDR1 SQVTM, CDR2 ANQGSEA. CDR3 region: CSVDRDGYTF. CDR3 DNA sequence: TGCAGCGTTGACAGGGATGGCTACACCTTC.

J is TRBJ2-4 and V is TRBV7-9; perhaps TRBD1 as D (5 bases). CDR3 size: 18 residues. V was shortened by 2 bases and J by 0 bases, with 17 bases between the two germline ends. Germline V gives CDR1 SEHNR, CDR2 FQNEAQ (reference sequence). CDR3 protein: CASSLYLGRAIAKNIQYF. The CDR3 DNA follows: TGTGCCAGCAGCTTATATCTGGGGCGCGCTATAGCCAAAAACATTCAGTACTTC.

The chain employs TRBV7-8 and TRBJ1-2; weak D call: TRBD1 (5 bases). CDR3 length: 14 residues. The germline gives CDR1 SGHVS, CDR2 FQNEAQ. V shed 3 bases and J shed 2 bases, with 10 bases lying between them. The CDR3 protein is CASSLSRDNYGYTF. The CDR3 region has the DNA TGTGCCAGCAGCTTGTCCAGGGACAACTATGGCTACACCTTC.

The chain uses TRBV9 and TRBJ2-5; D might be TRBD1 or TRBD2, each matching 5 bases. Germline-derived CDR1 and CDR2 are SGDLS and YYNGEE. The V end was cut by 4 bases, the J end by 3 bases, with 16 bases between. The CDR3 contains 15 residues. The CDR3 DNA is TGTGCCAGCAGCCCCCGTGTCGGGGCGGAAGAGACCCAGTACTTC. Protein sequence: CASSPRVGAEETQYF.

The chain has TRBV6-6 and TRBJ2-7, with 7 bases lining up with TRBD2. Germline CDR1 and CDR2: MNHNY and SVGAGI (reference sequence). The V gene end was trimmed by 0 bases and the J gene end by 7 bases; junction bases not matched to a gene: 12. This CDR3 has 16 amino acids. The CDR3 sequence: CASSYSMVAGPPEQYF. The CDR3, as DNA: TGTGCCAGCAGTTACTCGATGGTAGCGGGTCCACCGGAGCAGTACTTC.

V and J are TRBV19 and TRBJ1-1, with unresolved D. Germline-derived CDR1 and CDR2 are LNHDA and SQIVND (reference sequence). The CDR3 runs to 11 residues. Trimming pared 5 bases from V and 5 bases from J, leaving 6 bases between. The CDR3 sequence is CASSYGTEAFF. The DNA of the CDR3 is TGTGCCAGTAGTTATGGAACTGAAGCTTTCTTT.

The CDR3 here is CAISGVGKTDTQYF. The DNA of the CDR3 is TGTGCCATCAGCGGGGTGGGGAAGACAGATACGCAGTATTTT. The chain employs TRBV10-3 and TRBJ2-3, with D possibly matching TRBD2 (5 bases). The V and J ends lost 6 bases and 3 bases respectively, with 13 bases between them. Germline V gene lookup returns CDR1 ENHRY and CDR2 SYGVKD. There are 14 residues in the CDR3.

The J gene is TRBJ2-1, the V gene TRBV7-9, with unresolved D. The V gene's germline CDR1 is SEHNR and CDR2 FQNEAQ (reference sequence). The CDR3 has 13 residues. The germline V and J ends were trimmed by 1 base and 4 bases, with 5 bases remaining between them. The CDR3: CASSLVGYNEQFF. The CDR3 nucleotides read TGTGCCAGCAGCTTAGTTGGGTACAATGAGCAGTTCTTC. Variable domain in full (rest from reference TRBV7-9 and TRBJ2-1): DTGVSQNPRHKITKRGQNVTFRCDPISEHNRLYWYRQTLGQGPEFLTYFQNEAQLEKSRLLSDRFSAERPKGSFSTLEIQRTEQGDSAMYLCASSLVGYNEQFFGPGTRLTVL.

The chain has TRBV6-5 and TRBJ1-4; 9 bases are a match to TRBD1. The CDR3 length is 15 residues. Germline loops: CDR1 MNHEY, CDR2 SVGAGI. The trim removed 4 bases at V and 8 bases at J, leaving 8 bases unmatched. This chain's CDR3 is CASSSPGQGGEKLFF. As DNA, the CDR3 is TGTGCCAGCAGTTCCCCGGGACAGGGAGGAGAAAAACTGTTTTTT.

The chain employs TRBV6-4 and TRBJ2-3; TRBD1 might be the D (6 bases). Trimming took 3 bases from V and 4 from J, leaving 14 bases between them. This CDR3 spans 15 amino acids. Germline V gene sequence: CDR1 MRHNA, CDR2 SNTAGT. The CDR3: CASSEQGRLPDTQYF. DNA of the CDR3: TGTGCCAGCAGTGAACAGGGAAGACTCCCAGATACGCAGTATTTT.

J is TRBJ2-4 and V is TRBV29-1, with TRBD1 as a possible D gene (6 bases). CDR1 SQVTM and CDR2 ANQGSEA come from the germline V gene. V was clipped by 6 bases and J by 0 bases, with 15 bases between them. This CDR3 contains 15 residues. The CDR3 coding sequence is TGCAGCGTCGCCCAGGGGCATATAGCCAAAAACATTCAGTACTTC. Translated: CSVAQGHIAKNIQYF.

This clone was recorded a few times. CDR3 sequence reads: CAWSVDGSWTEAFF. Written as DNA, the CDR3 is TGTGCCTGGAGTGTAGACGGTTCATGGACTGAAGCTTTCTTT. The chain has TRBV30 and TRBJ1-1; D is uncertain. V was cut by 0 bases and J by 5 bases, with 13 bases left in between. The CDR3 has 14 residues. The germline CDR1 and CDR2 sequences are GTSNPN and SVGIG (reference sequence).

This clone was picked up a small number of times. Its ends do not fully match the called genes, so a read error is possible. Here the CDR3 reads CASSQRLLYGYTF. Here the CDR3 DNA reads TGTGCTAGCAGCCAACGGCTACTCTATGGCTACACCTTC. The J gene is TRBJ1-2, the V gene TRBV7-7, with D uncertain. The V gene's germline CDR1 is SSHAT and CDR2 FNYEAQ (reference sequence). The CDR3 loop spans 13 amino acids.

The chain has TRBV11-3 and TRBJ2-7; D unresolved. The CDR3 is 12 residues long. Germline V CDR1 and CDR2: SGHNT, YENEEA. V was trimmed by 0 bases and J by 5 bases, leaving 5 bases between them. This CDR3 is CASSLDGHEQYF. The CDR3 coding sequence is TGTGCCAGCAGCTTAGATGGCCACGAGCAGTACTTC.

The chain employs TRBV18 and TRBJ2-1; no clear D gene. CDR3 length: 13 residues. CDR1 is KGHSH, CDR2 LQKENI, per germline. The V end was cut by 2 bases, the J end by 7 bases, with 9 bases between. The CDR3 is CASSPGRSNEQFF. The CDR3 region has the DNA TGTGCCAGCTCACCAGGACGGTCAAATGAGCAGTTCTTC. Supplemented by reference TRBV18 and TRBJ2-1, the full variable domain reads NAGVMQNPRHLVRRRGQEARLRCSPMKGHSHVYWYRQLPEEGLKFMVYLQKENIIDESGMPKERFSAEFPKEGPSILRIQQVVRGDSAAYFCASSPGRSNEQFFGPGTRLTVL.

The chain employs TRBV4-2 and TRBJ2-1, with 8 bases lining up with TRBD2. After removal of 1 base from V and 4 bases from J, the junction contained 6 bases not matched to a gene. Germline V lookup: CDR1 LGHNA, CDR2 YNFKEQ. CDR3 size: 16 residues. As DNA, the CDR3 is TGTGCCAGCAGCCAAGTAGAAATAGCGGGGTACAATGAGCAGTTCTTC. It codes for CASSQVEIAGYNEQFF.

This clone came up once. The chain employs TRBV7-9 and TRBJ1-1; D gene ambiguous. V lost 3 bases and J lost 7, with 9 bases in between. Germline V gene lookup returns CDR1 SEHNR and CDR2 FQNEAQ (reference sequence). The CDR3 spans 12 residues. CDR3 amino acids: CASSFGWGEAFF. The CDR3 region has the DNA TGTGCCAGCAGCTTCGGGTGGGGTGAAGCTTTCTTT.

The chain links TRBV7-8 to TRBJ1-5; 8 bases are shared with TRBD1. The CDR3 contains 13 residues. J gave up 14 bases and V 3 bases, and 9 bases lay outside the gene matches. Germline V gene data show CDR1 as SGHVS and CDR2 as FQNEAQ. CDR3 loop: CASSLGTDRAKHF. The CDR3 bases are TGTGCCAGCAGCTTGGGAACGGACAGGGCCAAGCATTTT.

This clone has just one count. The V gene is TRBV7-9, the J gene TRBJ1-5; D is ambiguous. Germline CDR1 is SEHNR and CDR2 is FQNEAQ (reference sequence). The CDR3 totals 13 residues. The germline V and J ends were trimmed by 7 bases and 4 bases, with 11 bases remaining between them. CDR3 nucleotides: TGTGCCAGCACCACCGGGATAAATCAGCCCCAGCATTTT. It is translated as CASTTGINQPQHF.

This sequence joins TRBV28 and TRBJ2-1, with 8 positions matching TRBD2. Losses at the gene ends were 2 bases for V and 15 bases for J; bases not matched to a gene: 6. Germline CDR1 and CDR2: MDHEN and SYDVKM. The CDR3 has 12 residues. The DNA of the CDR3 is TGTGCCAGCAGTTTAACTAGCGGCTTTTGGTTCTTC. This translates into CASSLTSGFWFF.

The chain couples TRBV19 to TRBJ2-7; TRBD2 aligns across 10 bases. Germline CDR1 reads LNHDA; CDR2 reads SQIVND (reference sequence). The CDR3 sequence is 20 residues long. Trimming took 1 base from V and 3 from J; bases not matched to a gene: 18. The CDR3 DNA follows: TGTGCCAGTAGTATAGTGGGGGTAGCGGGAGGACTGGCCGCAGACTACGAGCAGTACTTC. This gives the protein CASSIVGVAGGLAADYEQYF.

CDR3 in DNA: TGTGCCAGCAGCTTAGTGTGGCAGGGTGGAAGCAATGAGCAGTTCTTC. Its translation: CASSLVWQGGSNEQFF. The genes are TRBV7-9 and TRBJ2-1; D might be TRBD1 (5 bases). The CDR3 length is 16 residues. Germline V gene lookup returns CDR1 SEHNR and CDR2 FQNEAQ (reference sequence). The V and J ends lost 1 base and 6 bases respectively, with 16 bases between them.

The chain uses TRBV10-1 and TRBJ2-3, with 11 bases identical to TRBD2. From germline, CDR1 is WNHNN and CDR2 SYGVQD (reference sequence). Trimming removed 2 bases from V and 5 bases from J; junction bases left unmatched: 0. This CDR3 spans 14 amino acids. CDR3 protein: CASSETSGRDTQYF. Written as DNA, the CDR3 is TGCGCCAGCAGTGAGACTAGCGGGAGAGATACGCAGTATTTT.

The J gene is TRBJ1-2, the V gene TRBV7-9; 9 bases fit TRBD1. The CDR3 extends over 15 amino acids. V was clipped by 4 bases and J by 4 bases; unmatched bases: 7. The V gene's germline CDR1 is SEHNR and CDR2 FQNEAQ (reference sequence). CDR3 in amino acids: CASSSSGTGLYGYTF. CDR3 sequence (DNA): TGTGCCAGCAGCTCCTCCGGGACAGGGCTCTATGGCTACACCTTC.